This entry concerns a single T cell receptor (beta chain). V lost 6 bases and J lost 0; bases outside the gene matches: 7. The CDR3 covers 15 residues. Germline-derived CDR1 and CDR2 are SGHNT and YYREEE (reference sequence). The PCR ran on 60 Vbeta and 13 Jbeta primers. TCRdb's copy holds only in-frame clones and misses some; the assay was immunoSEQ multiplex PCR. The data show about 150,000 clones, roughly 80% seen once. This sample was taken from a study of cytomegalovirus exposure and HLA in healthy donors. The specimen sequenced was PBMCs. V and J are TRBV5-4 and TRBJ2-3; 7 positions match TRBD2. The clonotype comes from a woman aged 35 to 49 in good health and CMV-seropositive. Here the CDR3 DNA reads TGTGCCAGCACCCAAGCGGGGCTTAGCACAGATACGCAGTATTTT. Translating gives CASTQAGLSTDTQYF.